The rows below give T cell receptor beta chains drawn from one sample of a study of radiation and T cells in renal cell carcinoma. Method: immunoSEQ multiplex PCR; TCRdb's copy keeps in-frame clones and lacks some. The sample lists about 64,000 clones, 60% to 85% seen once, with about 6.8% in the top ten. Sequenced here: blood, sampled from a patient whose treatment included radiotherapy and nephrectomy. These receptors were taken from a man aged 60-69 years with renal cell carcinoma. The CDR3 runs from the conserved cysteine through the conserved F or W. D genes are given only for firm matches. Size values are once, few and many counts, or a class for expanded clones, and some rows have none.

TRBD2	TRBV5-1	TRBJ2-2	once	TGCGCCAGCAGCCCACGGGACCCCTCGGGAGGCACCGGGGAGCTGTTTTTT	CASSPRDPSGGTGELFF
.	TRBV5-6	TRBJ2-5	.	TGTGCCAGCAGCCGAGCGGGTGCCGGGGAGACCCAGTACTTC	CASSRAGAGETQYF
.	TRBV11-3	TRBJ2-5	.	TGTGCCAGCAGCTTAGGGCAGGCCGGGCGAGAGACCCAGTACTTC	CASSLGQAGRETQYF
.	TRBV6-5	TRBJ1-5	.	TGTGCCAGCAGTCAGTACGAGGGGTCCAATCAGCCCCAGCATTTT	CASSQYEGSNQPQHF
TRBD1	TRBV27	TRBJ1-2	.	TGTGCCAGCAGTTTATCAGGGGGCAATGGCTACACCTTC	CASSLSGGNGYTF
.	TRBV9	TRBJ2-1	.	TGTGCCAGCAGCGCACCGGGGGATCCTTACAATGAGCAGTTCTTC	CASSAPGDPYNEQFF
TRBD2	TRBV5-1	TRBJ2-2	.	TGCGCCAGCAGCGCTGGGACTAGCGGGAGTCAGGCCGGGGAGCTGTTTTTT	CASSAGTSGSQAGELFF
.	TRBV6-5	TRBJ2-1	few	TGTGCCAGCAGTCTTGGGGGGGGGCCGTACAATGAGCAGTTCTTC	CASSLGGGPYNEQFF
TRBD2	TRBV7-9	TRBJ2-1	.	TGTGCCAGCAGCCGCCTCCGGGGGGACAATGAGCAGTTCTTC	CASSRLRGDNEQFF
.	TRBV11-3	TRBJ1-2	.	TGTGCCAGCAGCTTAGAGGGGCGCGGGGGCAACTATGGCTACACCTTC	CASSLEGRGGNYGYTF
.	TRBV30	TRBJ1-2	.	TGTGCCTGGATGAGGTCTCGGGCAGCTCAAGACCGCCATGTTGGCTACACCTTC	CAWMRSRAAQDRHVGYTF